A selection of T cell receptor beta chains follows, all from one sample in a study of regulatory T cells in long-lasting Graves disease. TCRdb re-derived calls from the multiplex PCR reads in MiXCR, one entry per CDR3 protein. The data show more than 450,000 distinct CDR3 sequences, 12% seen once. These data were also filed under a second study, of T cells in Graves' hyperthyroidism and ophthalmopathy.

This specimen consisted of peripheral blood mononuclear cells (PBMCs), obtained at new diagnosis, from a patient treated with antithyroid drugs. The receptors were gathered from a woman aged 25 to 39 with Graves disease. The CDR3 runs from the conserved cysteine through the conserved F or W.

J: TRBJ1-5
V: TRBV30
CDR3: CAWSVRAGRNQPQHF

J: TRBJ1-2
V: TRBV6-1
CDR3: CASSEQVESPGGYTF

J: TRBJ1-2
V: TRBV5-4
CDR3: CASSFPDGPQGYTF

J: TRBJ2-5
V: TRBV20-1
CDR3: CSASKFGGPQETQYF

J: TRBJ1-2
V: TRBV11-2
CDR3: CASSLVGDRLYGYTF

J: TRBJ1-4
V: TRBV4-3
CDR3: CASSQVWGSNEKLFF

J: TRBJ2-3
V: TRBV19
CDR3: CASTPVRAASSTDTQYF

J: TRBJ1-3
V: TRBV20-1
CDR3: CSARAGNTIYF

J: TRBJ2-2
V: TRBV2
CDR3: CASGGASWSIYTGELFF

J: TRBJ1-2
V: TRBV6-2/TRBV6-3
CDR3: CASSYGGDYGYTF

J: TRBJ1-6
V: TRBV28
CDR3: CASSLDRYNSPLHF

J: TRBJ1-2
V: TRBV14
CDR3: CASSQIGGSYGYTF

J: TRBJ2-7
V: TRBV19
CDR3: CASSISGQPYEQYF

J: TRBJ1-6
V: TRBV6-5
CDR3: CASSYWVNSPLHF

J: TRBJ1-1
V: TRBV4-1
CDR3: CASSQMFRRWNTEAFF

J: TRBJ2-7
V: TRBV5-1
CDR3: CASSSSRETFYEQYF

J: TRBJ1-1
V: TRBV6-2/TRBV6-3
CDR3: CASSLDDTMNTEAFF

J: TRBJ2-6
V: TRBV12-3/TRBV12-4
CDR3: CASSRYGANVLTF

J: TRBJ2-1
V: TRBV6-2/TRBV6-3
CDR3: CASTLFRDSTNGQFF

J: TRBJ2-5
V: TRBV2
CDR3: CASTGTEETQYF

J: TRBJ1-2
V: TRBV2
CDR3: CASRMRGSYGYTF

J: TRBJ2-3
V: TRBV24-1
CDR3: CATSDWETPGDTQYF

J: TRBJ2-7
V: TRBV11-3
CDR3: CASSLKTGVEQYF

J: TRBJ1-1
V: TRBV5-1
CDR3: CASSPMTAVGTEAFF

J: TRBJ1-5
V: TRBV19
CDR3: CASSIKGNQPQHF

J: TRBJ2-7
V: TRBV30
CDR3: CAWTLGTGAEQYF

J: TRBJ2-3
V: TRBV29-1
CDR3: CSVDGGRADTQYF

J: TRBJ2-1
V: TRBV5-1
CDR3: CASSLVGTGTYNEQFF

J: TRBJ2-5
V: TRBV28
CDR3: CASANKLIETQYF

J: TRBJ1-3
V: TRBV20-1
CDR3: CSARTPGAGNTIYF

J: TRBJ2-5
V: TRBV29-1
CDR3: CSVTLAGETQYF

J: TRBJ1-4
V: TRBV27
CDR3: CASSPRGEKDEKLFF

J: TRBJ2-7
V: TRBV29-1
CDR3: CSVHAGTSPYEQYF

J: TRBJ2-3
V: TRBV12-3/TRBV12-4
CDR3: CASRASGSGDTQYF

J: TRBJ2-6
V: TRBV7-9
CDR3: CASSYTGANVLTF

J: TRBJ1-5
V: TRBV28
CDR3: CASIKGGVRSNQPQHF

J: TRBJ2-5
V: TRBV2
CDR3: CASSATGTGAETQYF

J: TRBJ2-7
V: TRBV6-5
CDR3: CASSYGPSYEQYF

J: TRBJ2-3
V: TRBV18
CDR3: CASSTTHGDTDTQYF

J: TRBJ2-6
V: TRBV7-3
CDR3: CASSSPGFGANVLTF

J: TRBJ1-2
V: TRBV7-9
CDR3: CASSLRGSEIYGYTF

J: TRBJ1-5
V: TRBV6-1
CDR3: CASSPAGEGSQPQHF

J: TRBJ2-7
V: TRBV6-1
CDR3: CASSHIAGQGISYEQYF

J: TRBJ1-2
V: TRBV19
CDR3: CASSIGPEGAGYTF

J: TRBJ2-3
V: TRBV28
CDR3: CASQTRLAGGWNTQYF

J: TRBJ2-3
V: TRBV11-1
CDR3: CASSRSEHGTDTQYF

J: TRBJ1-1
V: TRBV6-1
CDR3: CASTSDRSTEAFF

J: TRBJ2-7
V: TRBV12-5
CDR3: CASGITIPGQGRSSYEQYF

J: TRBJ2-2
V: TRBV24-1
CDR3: CATSDFASNTGELFF

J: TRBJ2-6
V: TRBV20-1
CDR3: CSAREWGIGANVLTF

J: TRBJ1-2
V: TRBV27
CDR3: CASSATGGAGYTF

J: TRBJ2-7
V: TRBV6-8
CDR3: CASSYRDEQYF

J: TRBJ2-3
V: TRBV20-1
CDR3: CSASDLAGGDTQYF

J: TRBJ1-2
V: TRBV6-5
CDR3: CASSYTGTEKDGYTF

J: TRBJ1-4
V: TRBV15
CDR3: CATSRDRAGGHEKLFF

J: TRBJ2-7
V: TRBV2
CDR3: CASSGRGEILFYEQYF

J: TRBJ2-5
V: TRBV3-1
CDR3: CASSQDWSRAQYF